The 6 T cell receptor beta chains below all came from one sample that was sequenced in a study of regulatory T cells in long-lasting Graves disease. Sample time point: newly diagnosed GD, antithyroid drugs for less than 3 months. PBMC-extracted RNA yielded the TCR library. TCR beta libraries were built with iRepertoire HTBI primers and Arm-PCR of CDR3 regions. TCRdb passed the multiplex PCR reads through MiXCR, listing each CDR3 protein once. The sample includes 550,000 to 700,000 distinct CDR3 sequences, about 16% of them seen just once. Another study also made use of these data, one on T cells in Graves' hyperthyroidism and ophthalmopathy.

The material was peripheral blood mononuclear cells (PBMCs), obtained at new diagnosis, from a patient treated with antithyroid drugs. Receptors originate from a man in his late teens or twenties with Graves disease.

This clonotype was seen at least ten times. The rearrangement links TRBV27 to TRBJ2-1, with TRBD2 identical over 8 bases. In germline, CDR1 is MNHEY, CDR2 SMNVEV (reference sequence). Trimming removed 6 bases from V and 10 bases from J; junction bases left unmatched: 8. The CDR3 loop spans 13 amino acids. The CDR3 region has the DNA TGTGCCAGCAGCCTCCAAAAGCGGGAGGAGCAGTTCTTC. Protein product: CASSLQKREEQFF.

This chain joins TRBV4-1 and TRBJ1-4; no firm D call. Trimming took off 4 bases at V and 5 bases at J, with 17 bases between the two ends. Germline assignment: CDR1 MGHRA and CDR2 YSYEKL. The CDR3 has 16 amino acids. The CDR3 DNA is TGCGCCAGCAGCCTCAACCCCGCAGGAATCAATGAAAAACTGTTTTTT. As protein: CASSLNPAGINEKLFF.

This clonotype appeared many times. CDR3 region: CASSPRWAAMSGNTIYF. Written as DNA, the CDR3 is TGTGCCAGCAGTCCCCGGTGGGCGGCCATGTCTGGAAACACCATATATTTT. The V call is TRBV12-3 or TRBV12-4, the J call TRBJ1-3; D gene unclear. The CDR3 covers 17 residues. With 5 bases removed from V and 1 base from J, the gap between germline ends came to 18 bases.

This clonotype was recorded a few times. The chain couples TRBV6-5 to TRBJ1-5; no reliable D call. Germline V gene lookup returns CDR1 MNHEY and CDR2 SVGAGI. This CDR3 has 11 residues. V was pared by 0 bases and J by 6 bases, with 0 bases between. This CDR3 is CASSYSQPQHF. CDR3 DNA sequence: TGTGCCAGCAGTTACTCTCAGCCCCAGCATTTT.

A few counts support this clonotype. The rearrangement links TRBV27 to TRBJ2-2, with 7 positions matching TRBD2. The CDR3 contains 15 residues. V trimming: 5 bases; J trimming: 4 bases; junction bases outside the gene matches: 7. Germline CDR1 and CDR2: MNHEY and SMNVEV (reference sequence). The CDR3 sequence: CASSQASGRTGELFF. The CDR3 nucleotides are TGTGCCAGCAGTCAGGCTAGCGGCCGCACCGGGGAGCTGTTTTTT.

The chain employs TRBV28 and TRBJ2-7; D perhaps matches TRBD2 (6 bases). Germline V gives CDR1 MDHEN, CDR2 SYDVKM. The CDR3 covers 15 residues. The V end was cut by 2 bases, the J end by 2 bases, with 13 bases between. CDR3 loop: CASSLTGSGAYEQYF. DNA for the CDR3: TGTGCCAGCAGTTTAACCGGGAGTGGAGCCTACGAGCAGTACTTC.